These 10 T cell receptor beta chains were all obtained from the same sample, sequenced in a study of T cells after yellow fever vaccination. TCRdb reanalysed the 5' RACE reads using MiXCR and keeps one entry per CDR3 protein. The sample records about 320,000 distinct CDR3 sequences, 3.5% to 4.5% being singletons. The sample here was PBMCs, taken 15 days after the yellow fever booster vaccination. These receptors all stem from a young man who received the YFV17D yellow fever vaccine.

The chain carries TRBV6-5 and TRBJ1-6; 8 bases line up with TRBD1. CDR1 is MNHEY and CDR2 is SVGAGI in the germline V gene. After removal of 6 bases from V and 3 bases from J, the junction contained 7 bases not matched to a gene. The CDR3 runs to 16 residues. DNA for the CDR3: TGTGCCAGCAGGCCACAGGGGGAAGGCTATAATTCACCCCTCCACTTT. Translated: CASRPQGEGYNSPLHF.

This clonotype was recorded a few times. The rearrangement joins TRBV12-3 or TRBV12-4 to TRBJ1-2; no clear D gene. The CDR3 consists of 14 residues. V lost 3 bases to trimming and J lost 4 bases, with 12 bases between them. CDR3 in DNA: TGTGCCAGCAGTTTGTACGATATAGGCTATGGCTACACCTTC. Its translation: CASSLYDIGYGYTF.

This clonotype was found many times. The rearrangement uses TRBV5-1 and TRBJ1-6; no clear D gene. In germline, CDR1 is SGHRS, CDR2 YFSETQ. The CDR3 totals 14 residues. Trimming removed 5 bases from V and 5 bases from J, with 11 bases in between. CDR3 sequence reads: CASRKGSNNSPLHF. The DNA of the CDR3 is TGCGCCAGCAGGAAGGGATCTAATAATTCACCCCTCCACTTT.

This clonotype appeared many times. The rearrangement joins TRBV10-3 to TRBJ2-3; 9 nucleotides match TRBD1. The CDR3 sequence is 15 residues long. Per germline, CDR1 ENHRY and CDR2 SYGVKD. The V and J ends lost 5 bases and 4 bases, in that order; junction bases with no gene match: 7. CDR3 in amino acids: CAISFRDRDADTQYF. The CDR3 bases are TGTGCCATCAGTTTCCGGGACAGGGATGCAGATACGCAGTATTTT.

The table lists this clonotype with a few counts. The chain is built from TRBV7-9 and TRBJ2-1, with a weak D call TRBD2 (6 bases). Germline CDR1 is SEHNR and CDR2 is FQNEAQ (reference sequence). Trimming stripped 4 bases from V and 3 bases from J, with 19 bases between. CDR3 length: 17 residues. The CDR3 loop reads CASSSALRTGDYNEQFF. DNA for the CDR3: TGTGCCAGCAGCTCCGCCTTGCGGACGGGGGACTACAATGAGCAGTTCTTC.

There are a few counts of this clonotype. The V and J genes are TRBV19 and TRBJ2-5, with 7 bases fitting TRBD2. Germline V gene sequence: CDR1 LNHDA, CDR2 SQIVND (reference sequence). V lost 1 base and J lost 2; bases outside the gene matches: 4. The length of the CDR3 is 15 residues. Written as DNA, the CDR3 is TGTGCCAGTAGTATAGGAGCGGGGAGACAAGAGACCCAGTACTTC. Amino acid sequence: CASSIGAGRQETQYF.

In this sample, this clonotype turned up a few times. As DNA, the CDR3 is TGCGCCAGCAGTCCGCTGCTATTAGCTAACTATGGCTACACCTTC. Translated, it gives CASSPLLLANYGYTF. The chain employs TRBV5-1 and TRBJ1-2, with D uncertain. This CDR3 comprises 15 residues. V lost 5 bases, J lost 0 bases, and 14 bases lay in between. Germline V gene sequence: CDR1 SGHRS, CDR2 YFSETQ.

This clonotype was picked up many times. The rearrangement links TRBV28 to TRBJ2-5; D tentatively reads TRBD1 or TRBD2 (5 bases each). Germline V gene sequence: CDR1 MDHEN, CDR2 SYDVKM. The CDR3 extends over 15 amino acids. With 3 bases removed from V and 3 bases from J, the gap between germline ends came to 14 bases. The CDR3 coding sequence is TGTGCCAGCAGTTTCCTCCGGGACCAAAAAGAGACCCAGTACTTC. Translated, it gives CASSFLRDQKETQYF.

The CDR3 here is CASSPRTAGGYTF. CDR3 sequence (DNA): TGTGCCAGCAGTCCACGGACGGCGGGGGGCTACACCTTC. V and J are TRBV28 and TRBJ1-2; D is unresolved. The CDR3 loop spans 13 amino acids. Germline V gene data show CDR1 as MDHEN and CDR2 as SYDVKM. The ends were cut back, 5 bases at V and 8 bases at J, with 15 bases in the middle.

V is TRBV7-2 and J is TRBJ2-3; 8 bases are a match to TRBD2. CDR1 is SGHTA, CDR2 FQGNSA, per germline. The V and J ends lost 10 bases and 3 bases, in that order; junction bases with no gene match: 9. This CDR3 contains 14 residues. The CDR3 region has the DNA TGTGCCACCGGGGGGGCCAAGGTAACAGATACGCAGTATTTT. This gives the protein CATGGAKVTDTQYF.